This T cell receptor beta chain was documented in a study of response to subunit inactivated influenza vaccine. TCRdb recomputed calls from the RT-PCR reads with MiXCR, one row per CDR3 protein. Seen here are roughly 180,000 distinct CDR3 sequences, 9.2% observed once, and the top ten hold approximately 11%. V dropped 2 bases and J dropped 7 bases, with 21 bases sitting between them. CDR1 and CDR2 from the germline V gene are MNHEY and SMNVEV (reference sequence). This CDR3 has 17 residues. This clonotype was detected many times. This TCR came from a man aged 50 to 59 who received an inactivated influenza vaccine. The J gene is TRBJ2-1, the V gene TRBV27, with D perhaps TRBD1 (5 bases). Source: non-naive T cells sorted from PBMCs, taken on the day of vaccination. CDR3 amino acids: CASSLLGRDEIPNEQFF. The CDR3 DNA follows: TGTGCCAGCAGTTTACTCGGCAGGGATGAAATCCCAAATGAGCAGTTCTTC.